This T cell receptor (beta chain) was captured in a study of blood T cell repertoires in COVID-19. Study overall: COVID-19 samples, acute and convalescent, were from the United States, Italy and Spain.

Original processing notes: How many nucleated cells were present was estimated from reference gene primer amplification. Data came from immunoSEQ multiplex PCR; TCRdb stores just in-frame clones and leaves some out. That table furnishes V, J and clone size, whereas the DNA furnished D and trimming. The sample consists of 130,000 to 150,000 clones, approximately 90% of them appearing once. This clone has just one count. Germline lookup yields CDR1 GTSNPN and CDR2 SVGIG (reference sequence). CDR3 size: 17 residues. The trim removed 2 bases at V and 5 bases at J, leaving 12 bases unmatched. The genes are TRBV30 and TRBJ1-6, with TRBD1 matching 7 bases. What was sequenced was peripheral blood. The receptor was derived from a woman aged 35 to 49 with acute or convalescent COVID-19. The CDR3 DNA reads TGTGCCTGGAGTCGCTCCCAAAGGGGGCCCAATAATTCACCCCTCCACTTT. It codes for CAWSRSQRGPNNSPLHF.